This T cell receptor beta chain was retrieved from a study of blood T cell repertoires in COVID-19. Sequencing was performed with immunoSEQ multiplex PCR; in TCRdb, only in-frame clones are kept and a portion is missing. The sample yields roughly 190,000 clones, 94% seen once. V trimming: 3 bases; J trimming: 2 bases; junction bases outside the gene matches: 8. CDR1 is KGHSH and CDR2 is LQKENI in the germline V gene. This CDR3 has 16 residues. Sample: peripheral blood. This TCR was recovered from a man aged 25-40 years with COVID-19, enrolled during active disease. The V call is TRBV18, the J call TRBJ1-2; 8 bases agree with TRBD1. The CDR3 loop is CASSPQGQEANYGYTF. The CDR3 nucleotides read TGTGCCAGCTCACCCCAGGGACAGGAAGCCAACTATGGCTACACCTTC.